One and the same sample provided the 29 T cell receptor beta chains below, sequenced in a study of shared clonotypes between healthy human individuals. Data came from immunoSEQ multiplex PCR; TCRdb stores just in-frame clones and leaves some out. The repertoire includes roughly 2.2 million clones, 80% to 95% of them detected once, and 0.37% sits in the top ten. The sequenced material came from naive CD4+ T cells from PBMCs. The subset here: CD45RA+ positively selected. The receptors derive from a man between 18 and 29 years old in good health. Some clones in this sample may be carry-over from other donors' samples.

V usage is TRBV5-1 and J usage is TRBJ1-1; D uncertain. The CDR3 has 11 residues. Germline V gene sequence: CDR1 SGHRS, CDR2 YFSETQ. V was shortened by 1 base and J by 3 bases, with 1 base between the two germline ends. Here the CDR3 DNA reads TGCGCCAGCAGCTTGCACACTGAAGCTTTCTTT. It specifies CASSLHTEAFF.

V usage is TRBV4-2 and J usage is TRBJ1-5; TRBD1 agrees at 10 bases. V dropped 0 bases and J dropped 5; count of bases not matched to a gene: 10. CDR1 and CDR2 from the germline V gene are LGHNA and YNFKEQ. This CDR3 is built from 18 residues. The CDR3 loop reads CASSQDRTGGGWDQPQHF. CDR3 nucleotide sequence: TGTGCCAGCAGCCAAGATCGGACAGGGGGAGGATGGGATCAGCCCCAGCATTTT.

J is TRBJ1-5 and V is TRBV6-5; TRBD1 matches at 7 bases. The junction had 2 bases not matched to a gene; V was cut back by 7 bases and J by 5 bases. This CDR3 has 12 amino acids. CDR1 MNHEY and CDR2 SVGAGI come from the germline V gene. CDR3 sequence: CASKTGDQPQHF. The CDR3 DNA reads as TGTGCCAGCAAAACAGGGGATCAGCCCCAGCATTTT.

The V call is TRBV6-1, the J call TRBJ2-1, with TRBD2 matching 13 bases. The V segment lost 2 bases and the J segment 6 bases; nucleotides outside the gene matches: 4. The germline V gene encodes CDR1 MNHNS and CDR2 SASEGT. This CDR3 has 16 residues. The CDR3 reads CASSEWGLAGRNEQFF. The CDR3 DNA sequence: TGTGCCAGCAGTGAATGGGGACTAGCGGGGCGCAATGAGCAGTTCTTC.

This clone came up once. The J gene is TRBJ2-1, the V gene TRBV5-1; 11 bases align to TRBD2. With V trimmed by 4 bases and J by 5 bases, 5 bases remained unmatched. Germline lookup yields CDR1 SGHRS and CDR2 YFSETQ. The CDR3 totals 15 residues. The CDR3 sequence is CASSPPSGGNNEQFF. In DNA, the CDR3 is TGCGCCAGCAGCCCTCCTAGCGGGGGGAACAATGAGCAGTTCTTC.

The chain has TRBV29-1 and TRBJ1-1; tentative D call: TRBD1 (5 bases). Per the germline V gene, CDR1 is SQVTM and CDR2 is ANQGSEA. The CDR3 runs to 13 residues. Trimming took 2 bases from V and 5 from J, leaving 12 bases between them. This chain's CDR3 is CSVERGSETEAFF. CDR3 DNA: TGCAGCGTTGAACGGGGGTCAGAGACTGAAGCTTTCTTT.

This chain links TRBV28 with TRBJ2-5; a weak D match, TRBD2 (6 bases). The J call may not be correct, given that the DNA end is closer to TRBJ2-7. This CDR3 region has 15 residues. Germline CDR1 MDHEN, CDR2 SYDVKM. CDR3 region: CASSFRGGRSYEQYF. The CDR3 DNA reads TGTGCCAGCAGTTTCCGTGGAGGGAGATCCTACGAGCAGTACTTC.

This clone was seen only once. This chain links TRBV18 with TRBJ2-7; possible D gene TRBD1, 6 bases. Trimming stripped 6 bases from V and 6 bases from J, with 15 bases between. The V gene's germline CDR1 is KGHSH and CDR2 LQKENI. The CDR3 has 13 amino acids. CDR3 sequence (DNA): TGTGCCAGCTCCCAAGACAGGCTTTTCGAGCAGTACTTC. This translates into CASSQDRLFEQYF.

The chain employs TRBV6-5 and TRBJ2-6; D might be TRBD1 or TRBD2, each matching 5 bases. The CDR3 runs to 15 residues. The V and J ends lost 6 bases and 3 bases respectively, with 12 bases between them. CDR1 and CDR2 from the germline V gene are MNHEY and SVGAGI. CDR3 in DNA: TGTGCCAGCAGACCTCCTGGGGGTGGGGCCAACGTCCTGACTTTC. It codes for CASRPPGGGANVLTF.

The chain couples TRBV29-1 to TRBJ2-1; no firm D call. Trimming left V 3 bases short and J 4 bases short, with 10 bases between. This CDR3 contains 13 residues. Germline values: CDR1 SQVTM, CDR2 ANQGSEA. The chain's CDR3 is CSVENPVYNEQFF. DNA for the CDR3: TGCAGCGTTGAGAACCCGGTTTACAATGAGCAGTTCTTC.

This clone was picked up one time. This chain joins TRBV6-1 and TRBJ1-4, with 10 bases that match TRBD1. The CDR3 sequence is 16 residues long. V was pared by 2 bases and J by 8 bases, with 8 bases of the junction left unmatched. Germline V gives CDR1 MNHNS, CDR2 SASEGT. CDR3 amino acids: CASSESRTGGREKLFF. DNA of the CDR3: TGTGCCAGCAGTGAATCTCGGACAGGGGGAAGAGAAAAACTGTTTTTT.

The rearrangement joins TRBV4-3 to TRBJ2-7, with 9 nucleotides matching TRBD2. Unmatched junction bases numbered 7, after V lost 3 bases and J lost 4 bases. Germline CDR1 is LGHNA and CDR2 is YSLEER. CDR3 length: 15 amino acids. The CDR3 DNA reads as TGCGCCAGCAGCCAGTCAGCGGGGGGTGGTTACGAGCAGTACTTC. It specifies CASSQSAGGGYEQYF.

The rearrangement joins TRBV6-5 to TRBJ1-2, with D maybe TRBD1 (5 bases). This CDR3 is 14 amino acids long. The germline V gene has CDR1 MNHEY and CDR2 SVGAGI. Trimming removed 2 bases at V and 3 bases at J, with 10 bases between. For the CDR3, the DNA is TGTGCCAGCAGTTACGGGGGGAAGGACTATGGCTACACCTTC. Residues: CASSYGGKDYGYTF.

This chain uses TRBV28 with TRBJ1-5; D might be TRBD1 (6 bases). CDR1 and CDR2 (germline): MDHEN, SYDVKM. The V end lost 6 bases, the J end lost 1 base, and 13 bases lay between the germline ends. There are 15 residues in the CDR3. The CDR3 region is CASRVGGWSNQPQHF. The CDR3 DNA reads TGTGCCAGCAGGGTGGGGGGCTGGAGCAATCAGCCCCAGCATTTT.

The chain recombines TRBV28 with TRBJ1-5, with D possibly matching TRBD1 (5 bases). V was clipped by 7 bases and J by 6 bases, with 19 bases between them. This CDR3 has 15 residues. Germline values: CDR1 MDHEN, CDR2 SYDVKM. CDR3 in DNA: TGTGCCAGCATCCCATTAGGGGCGCGGCCTCAGCCCCAGCATTTT. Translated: CASIPLGARPQPQHF.

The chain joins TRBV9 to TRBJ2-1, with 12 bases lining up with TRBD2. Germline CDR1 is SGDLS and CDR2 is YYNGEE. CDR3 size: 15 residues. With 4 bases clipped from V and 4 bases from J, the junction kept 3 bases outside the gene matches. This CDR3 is CASSPGLAGYNEQFF. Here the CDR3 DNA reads TGTGCCAGCAGCCCCGGACTAGCGGGGTACAATGAGCAGTTCTTC.

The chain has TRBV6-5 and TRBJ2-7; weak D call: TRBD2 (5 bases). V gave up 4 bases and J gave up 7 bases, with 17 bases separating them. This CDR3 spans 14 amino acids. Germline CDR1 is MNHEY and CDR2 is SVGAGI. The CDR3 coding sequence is TGTGCCAGCAGTTCGGGGTCCCTACGGGTGGAGCAGTACTTC. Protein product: CASSSGSLRVEQYF.

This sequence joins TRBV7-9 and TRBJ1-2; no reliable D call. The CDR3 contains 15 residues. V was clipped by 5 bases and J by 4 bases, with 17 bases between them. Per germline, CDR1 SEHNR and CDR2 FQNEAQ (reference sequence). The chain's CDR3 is CASSAGVDGPYGYTF. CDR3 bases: TGTGCCAGCAGCGCGGGTGTGGACGGCCCCTATGGCTACACCTTC.

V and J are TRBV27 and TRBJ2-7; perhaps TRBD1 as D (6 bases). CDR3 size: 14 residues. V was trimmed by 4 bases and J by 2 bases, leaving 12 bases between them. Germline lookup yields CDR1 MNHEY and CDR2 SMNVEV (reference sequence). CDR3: CASSYRVGPYEQYF. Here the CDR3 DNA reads TGTGCCAGCAGTTACAGGGTAGGTCCCTACGAGCAGTACTTC.

The DNA for the CDR3 is TGCGCCAGCGGCGGACAGGGTGAATCAGAAAAACTGTTTTTT. Protein product: CASGGQGESEKLFF. J is TRBJ1-4 and V is TRBV5-1; 8 nucleotides agree with TRBD1. The CDR3 spans 14 residues. CDR1 SGHRS and CDR2 YFSETQ come from the germline V gene. The V segment lost 7 bases and the J segment 8 bases; nucleotides outside the gene matches: 10.

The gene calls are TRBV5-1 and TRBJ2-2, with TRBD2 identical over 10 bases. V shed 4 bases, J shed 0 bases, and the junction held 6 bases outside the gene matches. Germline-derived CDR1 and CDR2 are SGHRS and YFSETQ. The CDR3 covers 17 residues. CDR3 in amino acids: CASSERTSGANTGELFF. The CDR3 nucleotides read TGCGCCAGCAGCGAAAGGACTAGCGGAGCGAACACCGGGGAGCTGTTTTTT.

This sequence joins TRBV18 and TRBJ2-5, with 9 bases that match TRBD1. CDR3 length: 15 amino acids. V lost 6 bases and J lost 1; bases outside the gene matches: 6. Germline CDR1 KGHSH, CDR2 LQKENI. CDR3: CASSRGTGLQETQYF. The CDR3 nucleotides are TGTGCCAGCTCCCGCGGGACAGGGCTCCAAGAGACCCAGTACTTC.

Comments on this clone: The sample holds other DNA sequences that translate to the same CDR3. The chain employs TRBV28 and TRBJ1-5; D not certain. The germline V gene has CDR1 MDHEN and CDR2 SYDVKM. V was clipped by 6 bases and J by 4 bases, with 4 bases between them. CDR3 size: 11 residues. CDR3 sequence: CASSRNQPQHF. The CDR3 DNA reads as TGTGCCAGCAGCCGGAATCAGCCCCAGCATTTT. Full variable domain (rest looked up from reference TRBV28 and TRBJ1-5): DVKVTQSSRYLVKRTGEKVFLECVQDMDHENMFWYRQDPGLGLRLIYFSYDVKMKEKGDIPEGYSVSREKKERFSLILESASTNQTSMYLCASSRNQPQHFGDGTRLSIL.

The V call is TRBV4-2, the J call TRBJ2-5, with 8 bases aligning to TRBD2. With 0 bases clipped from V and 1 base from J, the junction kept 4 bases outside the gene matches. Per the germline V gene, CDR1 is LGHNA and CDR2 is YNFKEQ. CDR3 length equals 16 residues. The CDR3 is CASSQDIGRAQETQYF. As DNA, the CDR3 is TGTGCCAGCAGCCAAGATATCGGGAGGGCCCAAGAGACCCAGTACTTC.

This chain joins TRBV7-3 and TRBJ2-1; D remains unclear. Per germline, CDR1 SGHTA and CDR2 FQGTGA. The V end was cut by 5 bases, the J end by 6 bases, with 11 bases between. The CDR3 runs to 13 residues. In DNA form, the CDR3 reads TGTGCCAGCAGCCCGGCTCGGACCAATGAGCAGTTCTTC. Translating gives CASSPARTNEQFF.

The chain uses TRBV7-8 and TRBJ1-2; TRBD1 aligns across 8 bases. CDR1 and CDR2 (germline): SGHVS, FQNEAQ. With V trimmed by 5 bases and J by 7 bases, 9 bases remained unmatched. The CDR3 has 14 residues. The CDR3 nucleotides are TGTGCCAGCAGCCTGGAACAGGGGGAGAGTGGCTACACCTTC. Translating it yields CASSLEQGESGYTF.

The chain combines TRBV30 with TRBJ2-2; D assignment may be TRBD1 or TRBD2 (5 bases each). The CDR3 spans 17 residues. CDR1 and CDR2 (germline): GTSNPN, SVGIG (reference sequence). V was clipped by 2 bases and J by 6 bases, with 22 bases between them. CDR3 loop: CAWSLYWGPLPPGELFF. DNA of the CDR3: TGTGCCTGGAGTCTGTACTGGGGACCCCTTCCACCCGGGGAGCTGTTTTTT.

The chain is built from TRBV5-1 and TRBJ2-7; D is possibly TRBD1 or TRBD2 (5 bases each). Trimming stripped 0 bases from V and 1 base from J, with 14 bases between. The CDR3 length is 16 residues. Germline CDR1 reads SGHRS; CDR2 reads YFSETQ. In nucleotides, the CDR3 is TGCGCCAGCAGCTTGGCGGTCGGGACGGCATCCTACGAGCAGTACTTC. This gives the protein CASSLAVGTASYEQYF. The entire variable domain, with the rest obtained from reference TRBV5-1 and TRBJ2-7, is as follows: KAGVTQTPRYLIKTRGQQVTLSCSPISGHRSVSWYQQTPGQGLQFLFEYFSETQRNKGNFPGRFSGRQFSNSRSEMNVSTLELGDSALYLCASSLAVGTASYEQYFGPGTRLTVT.

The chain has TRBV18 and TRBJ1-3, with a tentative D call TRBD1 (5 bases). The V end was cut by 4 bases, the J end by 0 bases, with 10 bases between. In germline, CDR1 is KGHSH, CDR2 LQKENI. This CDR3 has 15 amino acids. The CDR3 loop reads CASSQTGTSGNTIYF. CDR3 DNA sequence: TGTGCCAGCTCACAAACAGGCACCTCTGGAAACACCATATATTTT.